This is a list of T cell receptor beta chains from one sample in a study of shared clonotypes between healthy human individuals. The assay was immunoSEQ multiplex PCR, and TCRdb's table has in-frame clones only and misses some. The sample lists about 690,000 clones; less than 95% were seen once. Sequencing was carried out using memory CD8+ T cells from PBMCs. The source of these receptors is a man younger than 30 in good health. Some clones in this sample may be carry-over from other donors' samples. CDR3s include the opening cysteine and the closing phenylalanine or tryptophan. D genes are given only for firm matches. Clone size is shown for a subset of rows, as once, few, many or a class of expanded clone.

>TRBV4-1|TRBD2|.|16|TRBJ2-3
CASSQVRLAGADTQYF
TGCGCCAGCAGCCAAGTGCGGCTAGCGGGAGCAGATACGCAGTATTTT
>TRBV5-6|.|.|16|TRBJ2-4
CASSPKIGAAKNIQYF
TGTGCCAGCAGCCCAAAGATAGGGGCGGCCAAAAACATTCAGTACTTC
>TRBV27|TRBD2|.|17|TRBJ2-1
CASSLAGPREGYNEQFF
TGTGCCAGCAGTTTAGCGGGGCCGCGGGAGGGCTACAATGAGCAGTTCTTC
>TRBV5-4|.|.|11|TRBJ2-7
CASSLGYEQYF
TGTGCCAGCAGCTTGGGGTACGAGCAGTACTTC
>TRBV19|TRBD2|.|18|TRBJ2-3
CASSTLSWTSGRISTQYF
TGTGCCAGTAGTACTCTCTCATGGACTAGCGGGAGGATTAGTACGCAGTATTTT
>TRBV6-4|.|.|20|TRBJ1-4
CASSDPTANGGFLANEKLFF
TGTGCCAGCAGTGACCCAACGGCCAATGGGGGTTTTTTGGCTAATGAAAAACTGTTTTTT
>TRBV4-2|TRBD2|.|17|TRBJ2-2
CASSKGTSGPNTGELFF
TGTGCCAGCAGCAAAGGGACTAGCGGGCCAAACACCGGGGAGCTGTTTTTT
>TRBV4-2|.|once|19|TRBJ2-7
CASSQDLVRDGSGNYEQYF
TGTGCCAGCAGCCAAGATCTGGTCCGCGATGGGTCCGGGAACTACGAGCAGTACTTC
>TRBV28|TRBD1|.|15|TRBJ2-3
CASRGTGDYTDTQYF
TGTGCCAGCAGAGGGACAGGGGACTACACAGATACGCAGTATTTT
>TRBV19|.|.|14|TRBJ1-2
CASSPAGLDYGYTF
TGTGCCAGTAGTCCGGCAGGGTTGGACTATGGCTACACCTTC
>TRBV6-1|TRBD1|.|17|TRBJ1-4
CASSEGFTGGPNEKLFF
TGTGCCAGCAGTGAAGGGTTTACAGGGGGCCCTAATGAAAAACTGTTTTTT
>TRBV19|.|few|15|TRBJ2-3
CASSMTKSSTDTQYF
TGTGCCAGTAGTATGACCAAGTCTAGCACAGATACGCAGTATTTT
>TRBV27|.|.|15|TRBJ2-7
CASSPPQGPPYEQYF
TGTGCCAGCAGTCCACCTCAGGGGCCCCCCTACGAGCAGTACTTC